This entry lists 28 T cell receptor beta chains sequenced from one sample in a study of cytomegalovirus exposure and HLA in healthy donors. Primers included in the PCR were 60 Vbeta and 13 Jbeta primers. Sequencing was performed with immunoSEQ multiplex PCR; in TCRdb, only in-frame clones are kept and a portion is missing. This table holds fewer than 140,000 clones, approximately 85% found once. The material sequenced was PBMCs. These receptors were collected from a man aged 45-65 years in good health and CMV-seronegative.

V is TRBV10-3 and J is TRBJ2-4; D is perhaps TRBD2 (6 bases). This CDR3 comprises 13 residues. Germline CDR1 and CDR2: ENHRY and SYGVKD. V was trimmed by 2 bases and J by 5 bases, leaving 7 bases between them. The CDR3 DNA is TGTGCCATCAGTGAGGGAGGGGAAAACATTCAGTACTTC. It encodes CAISEGGENIQYF.

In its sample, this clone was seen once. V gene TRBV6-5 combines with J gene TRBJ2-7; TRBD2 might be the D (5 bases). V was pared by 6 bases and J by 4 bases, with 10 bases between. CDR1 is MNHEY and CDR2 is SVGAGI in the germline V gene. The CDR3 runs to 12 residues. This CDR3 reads CASSNREYEQYF. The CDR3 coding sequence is TGTGCCAGCAGCAACCGGGAATACGAGCAGTACTTC.

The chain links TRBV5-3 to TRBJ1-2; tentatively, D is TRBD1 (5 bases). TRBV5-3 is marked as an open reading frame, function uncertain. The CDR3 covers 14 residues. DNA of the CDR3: TGTGCGCCCCCAGGGCCTCCCTTCCACTATGGCTACACCTTC. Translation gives CAPPGPPFHYGYTF.

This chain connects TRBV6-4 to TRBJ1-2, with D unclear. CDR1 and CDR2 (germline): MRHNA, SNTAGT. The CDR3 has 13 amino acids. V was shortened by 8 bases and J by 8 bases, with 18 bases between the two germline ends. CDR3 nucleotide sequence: TGTGCCAGCCGAGCGGAGATATCGGGGGGCTACACCTTC. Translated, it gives CASRAEISGGYTF.

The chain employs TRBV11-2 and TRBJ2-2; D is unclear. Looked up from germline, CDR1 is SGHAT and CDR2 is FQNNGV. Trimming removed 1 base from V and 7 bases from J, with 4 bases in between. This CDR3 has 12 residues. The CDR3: CASSLGSGELFF. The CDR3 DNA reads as TGTGCCAGCAGCTTAGGCAGCGGGGAGCTGTTTTTT.

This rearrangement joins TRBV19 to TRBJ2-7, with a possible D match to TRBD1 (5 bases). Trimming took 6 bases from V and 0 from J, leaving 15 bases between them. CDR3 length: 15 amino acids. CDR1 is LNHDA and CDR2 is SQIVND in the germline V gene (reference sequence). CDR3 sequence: CASRVDIFGSYEQYF. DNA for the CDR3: TGTGCCAGTAGGGTGGACATATTCGGCTCCTACGAGCAGTACTTC.

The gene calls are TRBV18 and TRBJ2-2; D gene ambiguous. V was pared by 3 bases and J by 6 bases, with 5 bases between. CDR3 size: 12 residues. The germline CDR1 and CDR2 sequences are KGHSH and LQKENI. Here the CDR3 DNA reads TGTGCCAGCTCACCTCTAGCCGGGGAGCTGTTTTTT. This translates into CASSPLAGELFF.

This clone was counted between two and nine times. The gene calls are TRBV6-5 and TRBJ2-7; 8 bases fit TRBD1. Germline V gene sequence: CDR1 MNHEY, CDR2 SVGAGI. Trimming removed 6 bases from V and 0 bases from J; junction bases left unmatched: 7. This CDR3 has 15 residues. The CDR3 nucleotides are TGTGCCAGCAGCTACACAGGGGGAAGCTCCTACGAGCAGTACTTC. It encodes CASSYTGGSSYEQYF.

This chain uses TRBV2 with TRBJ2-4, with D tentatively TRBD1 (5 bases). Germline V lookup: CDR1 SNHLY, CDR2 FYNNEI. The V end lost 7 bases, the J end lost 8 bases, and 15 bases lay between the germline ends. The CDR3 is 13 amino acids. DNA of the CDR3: TGTGCCAGCACCGACCAGGGTACCGACATTCAGTACTTC. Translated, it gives CASTDQGTDIQYF.

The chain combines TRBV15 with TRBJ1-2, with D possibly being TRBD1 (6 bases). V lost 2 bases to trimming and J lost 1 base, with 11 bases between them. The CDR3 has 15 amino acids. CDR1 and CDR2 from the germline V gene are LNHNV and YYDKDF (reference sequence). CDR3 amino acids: CATSRPTGSNYGYTF. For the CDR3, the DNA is TGTGCCACCAGCAGACCTACAGGGAGTAACTATGGCTACACCTTC.

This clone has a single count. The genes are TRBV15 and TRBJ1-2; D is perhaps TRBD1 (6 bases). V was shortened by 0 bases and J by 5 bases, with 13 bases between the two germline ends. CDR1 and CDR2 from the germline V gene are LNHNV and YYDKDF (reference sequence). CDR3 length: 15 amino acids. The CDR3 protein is CATSRDRPGVYGYTF. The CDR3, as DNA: TGTGCCACCAGCAGAGATCGCCCAGGGGTATATGGCTACACCTTC.

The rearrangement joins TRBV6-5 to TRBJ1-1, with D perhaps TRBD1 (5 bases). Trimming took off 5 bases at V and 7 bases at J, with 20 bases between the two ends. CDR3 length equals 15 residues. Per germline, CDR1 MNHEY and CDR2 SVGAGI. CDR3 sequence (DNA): TGTGCCAGCAGTCGCCTTAATGGGGCAGATAATGAAGCTTTCTTT. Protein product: CASSRLNGADNEAFF.

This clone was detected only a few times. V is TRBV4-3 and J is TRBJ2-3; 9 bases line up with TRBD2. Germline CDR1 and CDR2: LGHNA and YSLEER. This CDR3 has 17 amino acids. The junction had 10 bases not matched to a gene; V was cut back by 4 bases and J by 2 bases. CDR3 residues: CASSPRGSGGTTDTQYF. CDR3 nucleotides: TGCGCCAGCAGCCCTAGGGGGAGCGGGGGGACCACAGATACGCAGTATTTT.

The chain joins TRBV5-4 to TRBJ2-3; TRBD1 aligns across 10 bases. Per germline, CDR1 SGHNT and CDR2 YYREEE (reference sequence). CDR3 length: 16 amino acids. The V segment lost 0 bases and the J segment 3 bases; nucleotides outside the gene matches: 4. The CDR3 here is CASSLAGTGVTDTQYF. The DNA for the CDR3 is TGTGCCAGCAGCTTGGCCGGGACAGGGGTTACAGATACGCAGTATTTT.

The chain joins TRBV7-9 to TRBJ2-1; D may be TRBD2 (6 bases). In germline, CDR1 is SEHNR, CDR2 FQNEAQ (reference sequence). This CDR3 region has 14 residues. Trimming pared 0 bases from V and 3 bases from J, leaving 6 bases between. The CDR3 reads CASSLAGGYNEQFF. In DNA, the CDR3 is TGTGCCAGCAGCTTAGCGGGGGGCTACAATGAGCAGTTCTTC.

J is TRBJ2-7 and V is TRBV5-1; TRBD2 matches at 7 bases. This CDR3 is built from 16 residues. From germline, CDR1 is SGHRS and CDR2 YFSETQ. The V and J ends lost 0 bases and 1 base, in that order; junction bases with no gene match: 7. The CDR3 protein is CASSLEGGATSYEQYV. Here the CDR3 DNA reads TGCGCCAGCAGCTTGGAGGGAGGGGCGACTTCCTACGAGCAGTACGTC.

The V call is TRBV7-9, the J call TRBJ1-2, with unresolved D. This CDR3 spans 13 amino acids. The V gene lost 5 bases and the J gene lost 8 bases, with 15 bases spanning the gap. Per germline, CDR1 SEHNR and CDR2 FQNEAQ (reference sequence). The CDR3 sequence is CASSAEGPEGYTF. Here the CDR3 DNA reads TGTGCCAGCAGCGCAGAGGGCCCGGAGGGCTACACCTTC.

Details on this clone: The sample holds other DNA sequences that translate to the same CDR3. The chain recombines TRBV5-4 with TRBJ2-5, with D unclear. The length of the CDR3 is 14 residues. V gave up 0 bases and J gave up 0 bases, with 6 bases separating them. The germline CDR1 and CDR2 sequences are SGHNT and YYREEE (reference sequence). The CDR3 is CASSLDPDQETQYF. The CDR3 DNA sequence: TGTGCCAGCAGCTTGGATCCGGACCAAGAGACCCAGTACTTC.

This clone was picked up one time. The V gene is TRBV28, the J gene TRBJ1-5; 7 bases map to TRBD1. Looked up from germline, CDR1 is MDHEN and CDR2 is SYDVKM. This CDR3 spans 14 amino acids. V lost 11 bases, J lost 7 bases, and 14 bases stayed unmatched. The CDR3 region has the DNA TGTGCCTGCCTGTCGGGCACAGGGGCCCAGCCCCAGCATTTT. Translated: CACLSGTGAQPQHF.

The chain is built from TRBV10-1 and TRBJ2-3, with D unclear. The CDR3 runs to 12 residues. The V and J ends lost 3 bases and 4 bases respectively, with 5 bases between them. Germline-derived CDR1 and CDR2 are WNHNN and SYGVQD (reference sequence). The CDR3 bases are TGCGCCAGCAGTGATGAGCCAGATACGCAGTATTTT. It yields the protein CASSDEPDTQYF.

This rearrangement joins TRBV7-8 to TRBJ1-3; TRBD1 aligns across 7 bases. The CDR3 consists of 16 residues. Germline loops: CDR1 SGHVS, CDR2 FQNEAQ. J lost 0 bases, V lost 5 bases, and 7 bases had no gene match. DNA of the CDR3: TGTGCCAGCAGCGTCTCGGGACAGAGCTCTGGAAACACCATATATTTT. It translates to CASSVSGQSSGNTIYF. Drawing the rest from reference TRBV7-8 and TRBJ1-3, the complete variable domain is GAGVSQSPRYKVAKRGQDVALRCDPISGHVSLFWYQQALGQGPEFLTYFQNEAQLDKSGLPSDRFFAERPEGSVSTLKIQRTQQEDSAVYLCASSVSGQSSGNTIYFGEGSWLTVV.

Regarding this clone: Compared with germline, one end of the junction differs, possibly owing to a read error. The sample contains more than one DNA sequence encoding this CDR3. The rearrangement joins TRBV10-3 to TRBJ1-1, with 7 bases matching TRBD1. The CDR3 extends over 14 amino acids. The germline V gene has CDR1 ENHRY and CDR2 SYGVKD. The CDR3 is CAISGQGLNTEAFF. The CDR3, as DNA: TGTGCCATCAGTGGACAGGGTTTGAATACTGAAGCTTTCTTT.

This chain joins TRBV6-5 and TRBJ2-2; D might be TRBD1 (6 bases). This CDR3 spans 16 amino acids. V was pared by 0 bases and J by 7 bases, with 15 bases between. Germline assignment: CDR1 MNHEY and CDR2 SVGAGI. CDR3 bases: TGTGCCAGCAGTTACTCGGCAGGGGAGAAGGTCGGGGAGCTGTTTTTT. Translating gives CASSYSAGEKVGELFF.

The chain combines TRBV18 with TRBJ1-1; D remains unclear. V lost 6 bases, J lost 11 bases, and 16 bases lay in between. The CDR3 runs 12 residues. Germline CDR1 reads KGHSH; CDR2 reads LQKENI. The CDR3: CASSPTREMAFF. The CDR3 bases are TGTGCCAGCTCCCCAACCCGGGAAATGGCTTTCTTT.

The chain's CDR3 is CASSQDLAYTGELFF. CDR3 coding DNA: TGCGCCAGCAGCCAAGATCTGGCCTACACCGGGGAGCTGTTTTTT. The rearrangement links TRBV4-3 to TRBJ2-2; D not certain. Germline loops: CDR1 LGHNA, CDR2 YSLEER. Trimming cost V 0 bases and J 3 bases, with 8 bases left between them. The CDR3 covers 15 residues.

CDR3: CASRDSYGYTF. The CDR3 nucleotides read TGTGCCAGCCGGGATAGCTATGGCTACACCTTC. J is TRBJ1-2 and V is TRBV6-5, with unresolved D. Trimming stripped 8 bases from V and 4 bases from J, with 8 bases between. The CDR3 totals 11 residues. Germline-derived CDR1 and CDR2 are MNHEY and SVGAGI.

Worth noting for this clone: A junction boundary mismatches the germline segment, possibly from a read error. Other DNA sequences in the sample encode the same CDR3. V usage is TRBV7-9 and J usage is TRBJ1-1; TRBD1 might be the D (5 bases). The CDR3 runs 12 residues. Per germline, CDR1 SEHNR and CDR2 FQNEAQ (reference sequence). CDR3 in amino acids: CASSFQGSVAFF. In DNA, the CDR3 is TGTGCCAGTAGCTTTCAGGGTTCAGTGGCTTTCTTT.

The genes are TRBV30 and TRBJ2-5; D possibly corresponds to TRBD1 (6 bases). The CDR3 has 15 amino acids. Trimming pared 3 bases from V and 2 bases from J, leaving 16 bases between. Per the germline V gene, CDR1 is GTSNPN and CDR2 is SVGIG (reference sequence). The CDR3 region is CAWSQGTGPQETQYF. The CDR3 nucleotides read TGTGCCTGGAGCCAGGGGACGGGACCTCAAGAGACCCAGTACTTC.